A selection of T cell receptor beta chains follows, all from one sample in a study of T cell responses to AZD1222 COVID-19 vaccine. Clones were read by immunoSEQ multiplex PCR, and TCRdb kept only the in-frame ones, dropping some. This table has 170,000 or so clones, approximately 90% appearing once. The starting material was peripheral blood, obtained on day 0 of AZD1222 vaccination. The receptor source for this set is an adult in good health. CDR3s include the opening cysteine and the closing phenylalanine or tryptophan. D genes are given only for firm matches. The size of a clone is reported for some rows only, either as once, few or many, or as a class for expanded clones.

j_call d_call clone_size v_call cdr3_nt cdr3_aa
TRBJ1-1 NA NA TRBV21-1 TGTGCCAGCAGCAAGGAAGGACACCTGAACACTGAAGCTTTCTTT CASSKEGHLNTEAFF
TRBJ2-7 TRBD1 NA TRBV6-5 TGTGCCAGCAGTTACGCGGGACAGGGTGTGAACTACGAGCAGTACTTC CASSYAGQGVNYEQYF
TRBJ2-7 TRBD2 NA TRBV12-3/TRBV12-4 TGTGCCAGCAGCCGGGACTACAGGGAGCAGTACTTC CASSRDYREQYF
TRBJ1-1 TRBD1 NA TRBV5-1 TGCGCCAGCAGCGACACAGGGGAAGGGATCACTGAAGCTTTCTTT CASSDTGEGITEAFF
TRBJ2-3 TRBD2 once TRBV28 TGTGCCAGCAGTTTCGGAGCGGGGGGCTACACAGATACGCAGTATTTT CASSFGAGGYTDTQYF
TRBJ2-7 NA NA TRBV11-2 TGTGCCAGCAGCTTAGGCCTAGGGATAACCCTACACGAGCAGTACTTC CASSLGLGITLHEQYF
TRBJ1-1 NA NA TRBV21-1 TGTGCCAGCAGCATGTGGGGCGAGCTGAACACTGAAGCTTTCTTT CASSMWGELNTEAFF
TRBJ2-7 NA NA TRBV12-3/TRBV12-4 TGTGCCAGCAGTTTTACCTTACACGAGCAGTACTTC CASSFTLHEQYF
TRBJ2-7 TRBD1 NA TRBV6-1 TGTGCCAGCAGTGAAGCCGGGACAGGGGCCTACGAGCAGTACTTC CASSEAGTGAYEQYF
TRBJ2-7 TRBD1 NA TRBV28 TGTGCCAGCCGGGACAGAAATACCTACGAGCAGTACTTC CASRDRNTYEQYF
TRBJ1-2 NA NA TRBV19 TGTGCCAGTAGTAAAAACAGGGCCACTTCAGCTAACTATGGCTACACCTTC CASSKNRATSANYGYTF
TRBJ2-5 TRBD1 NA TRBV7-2 TGTGCCAGCAGCTTAGGAATGGGCAGGGGGGAGACCCAGTACTTC CASSLGMGRGETQYF
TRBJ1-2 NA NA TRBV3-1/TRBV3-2 TGTGCCAGCAGCCAAGATTCTAGTACCGGGACCAGCTACACCTTC CASSQDSSTGTSYTF
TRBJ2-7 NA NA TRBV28 TGTGCCAGCGGGGTCGCCGCCTACGAGCAGTACTTC CASGVAAYEQYF
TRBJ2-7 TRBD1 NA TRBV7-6 TGTGCCAGCAGCTTGCACTCAGGACAGGGGGGGTACGAGCAGTACTTC CASSLHSGQGGYEQYF
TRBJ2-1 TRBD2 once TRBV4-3 TGCGCCAGCAGCCAAGATGGGGACTACGACAATGAGCAGTTCTTC CASSQDGDYDNEQFF
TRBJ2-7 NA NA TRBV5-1 TGCGCCAGCAGCCCTGCCGGGACGGAGGAGCAGTACTTC CASSPAGTEEQYF
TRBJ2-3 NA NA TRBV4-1 TGCGCCAGCAGCCAAGATAGGGTTAGCTCAGATACGCAGTATTTT CASSQDRVSSDTQYF
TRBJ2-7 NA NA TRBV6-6 TGTGCCAGCAGTTACGGTACTCCACAGACCTACGAGCAGTACTTC CASSYGTPQTYEQYF
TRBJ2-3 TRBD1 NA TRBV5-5 TGTGCCAGCAGCTTCTCTAGGGACAGTGTCACAGATACGCAGTATTTT CASSFSRDSVTDTQYF
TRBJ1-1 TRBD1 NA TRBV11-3 TGTGCCGGAGACAGGGGTTTGAACACTGAAGCTTTCTTT CAGDRGLNTEAFF
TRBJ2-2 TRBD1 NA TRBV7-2 TGTGCCAGCAGCGTACCGGGACAGGGGTACACCGGGGAGCTGTTTTTT CASSVPGQGYTGELFF
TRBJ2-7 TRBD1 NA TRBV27 TGTGCCAGCAGTTCGACAGGGCCCTACGAGCAGTACTTC CASSSTGPYEQYF
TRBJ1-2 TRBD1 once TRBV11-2 TGTGCCAGCAGCTTACGGACAGGTGGCTACACCTTC CASSLRTGGYTF
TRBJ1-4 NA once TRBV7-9 TGTGCCAGCAGCCCCGGTTACTCGACTAATGAAAAACTGTTTTTT CASSPGYSTNEKLFF
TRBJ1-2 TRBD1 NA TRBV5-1 TGCGCCAGCAGCTTGGCCCCGACAGGGGGCCTGGATGGCTACACCTTC CASSLAPTGGLDGYTF
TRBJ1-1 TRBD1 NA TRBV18 TGTGCCAGCTCACCATCCACAGGGGGCAACACTGAAGCTTTCTTT CASSPSTGGNTEAFF
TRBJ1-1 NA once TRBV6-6 TGTGCCAGCACTCCTGGGGTTGGGGCTTTCTTT CASTPGVGAFF
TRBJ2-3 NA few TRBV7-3 TGTGCCAGCAGCTCAGGGACTAGCACAGATACGCAGTATTTT CASSSGTSTDTQYF
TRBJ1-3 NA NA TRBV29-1 TGCAGCGTTAAACCCAACTCTGGAAACACCATATATTTT CSVKPNSGNTIYF
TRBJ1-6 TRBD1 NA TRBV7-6 TGTGCCAGCAGCCTCCGGACAGGGGGCATCAATTCACCCCTCCACTTT CASSLRTGGINSPLHF
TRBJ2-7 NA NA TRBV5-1 TGCGCCAGCAGCTCCAACCTTGTCGCCTCCTACGAGCAGTACTTC CASSSNLVASYEQYF
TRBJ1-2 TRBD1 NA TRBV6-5 TGTGCCAGCTGGACAGGGGACGGCTACACCTTC CASWTGDGYTF